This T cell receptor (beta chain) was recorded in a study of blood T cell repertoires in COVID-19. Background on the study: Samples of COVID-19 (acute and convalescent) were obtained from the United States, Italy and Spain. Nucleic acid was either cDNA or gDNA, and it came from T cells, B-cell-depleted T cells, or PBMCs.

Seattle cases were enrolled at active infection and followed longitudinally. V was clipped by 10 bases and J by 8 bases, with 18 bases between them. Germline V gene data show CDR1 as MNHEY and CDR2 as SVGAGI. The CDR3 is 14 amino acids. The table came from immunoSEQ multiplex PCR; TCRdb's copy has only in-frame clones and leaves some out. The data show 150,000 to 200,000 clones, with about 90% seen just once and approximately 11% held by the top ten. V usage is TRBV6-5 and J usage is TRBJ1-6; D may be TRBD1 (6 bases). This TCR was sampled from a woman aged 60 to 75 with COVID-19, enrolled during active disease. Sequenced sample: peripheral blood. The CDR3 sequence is CATSRGPRDSPLHF. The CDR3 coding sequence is TGTGCCACATCCAGGGGCCCGCGGGATTCACCCCTCCACTTT.